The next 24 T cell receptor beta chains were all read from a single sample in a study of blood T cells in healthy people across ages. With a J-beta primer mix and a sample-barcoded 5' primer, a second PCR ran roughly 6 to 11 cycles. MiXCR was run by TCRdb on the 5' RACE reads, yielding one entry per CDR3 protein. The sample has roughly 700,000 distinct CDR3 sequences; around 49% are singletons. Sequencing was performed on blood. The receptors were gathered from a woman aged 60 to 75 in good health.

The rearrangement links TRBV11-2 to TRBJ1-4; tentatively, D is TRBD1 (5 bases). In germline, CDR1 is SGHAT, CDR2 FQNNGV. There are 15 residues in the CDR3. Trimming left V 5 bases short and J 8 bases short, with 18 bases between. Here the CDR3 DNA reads TGTGCCAGCAGCGTAGCCAGGGTTCGTCGCGAAAAACTGTTTTTT. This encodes CASSVARVRREKLFF.

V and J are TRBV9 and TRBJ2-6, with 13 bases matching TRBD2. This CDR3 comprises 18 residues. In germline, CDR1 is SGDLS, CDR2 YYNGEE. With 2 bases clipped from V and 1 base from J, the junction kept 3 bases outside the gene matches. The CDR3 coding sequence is TGTGCCAGCAGCGTGGGGACTAGCGGGAAGTCTGGGGCCAACGTCCTGACTTTC. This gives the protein CASSVGTSGKSGANVLTF.

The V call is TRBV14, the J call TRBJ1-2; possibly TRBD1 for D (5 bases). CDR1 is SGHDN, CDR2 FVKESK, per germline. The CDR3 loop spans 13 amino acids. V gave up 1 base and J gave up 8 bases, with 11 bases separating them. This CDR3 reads CASSQVGRAGYTF. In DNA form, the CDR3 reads TGTGCCAGCAGCCAAGTAGGCAGGGCCGGCTACACCTTC.

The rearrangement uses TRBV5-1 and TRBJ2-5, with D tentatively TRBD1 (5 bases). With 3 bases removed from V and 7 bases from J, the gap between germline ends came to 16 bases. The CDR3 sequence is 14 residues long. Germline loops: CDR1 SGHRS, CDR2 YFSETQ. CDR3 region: CASSSTTGSGTQYF. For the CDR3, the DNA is TGCGCCAGCAGCTCCACAACAGGTTCAGGGACCCAGTACTTC.

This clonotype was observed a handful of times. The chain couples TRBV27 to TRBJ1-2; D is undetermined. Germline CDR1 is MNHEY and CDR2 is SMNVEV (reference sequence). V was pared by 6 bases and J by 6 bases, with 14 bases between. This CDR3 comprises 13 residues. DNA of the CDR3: TGTGCCAGCAGGATGTCGCTGGTTCATGGCTACACCTTC. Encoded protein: CASRMSLVHGYTF.

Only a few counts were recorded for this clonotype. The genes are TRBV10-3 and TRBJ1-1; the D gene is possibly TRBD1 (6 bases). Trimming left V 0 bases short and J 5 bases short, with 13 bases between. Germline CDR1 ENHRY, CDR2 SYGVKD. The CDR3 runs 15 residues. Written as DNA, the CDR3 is TGTGCCATCAGTGAGTCCTCAGGGGACTCAACTGAAGCTTTCTTT. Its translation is CAISESSGDSTEAFF.

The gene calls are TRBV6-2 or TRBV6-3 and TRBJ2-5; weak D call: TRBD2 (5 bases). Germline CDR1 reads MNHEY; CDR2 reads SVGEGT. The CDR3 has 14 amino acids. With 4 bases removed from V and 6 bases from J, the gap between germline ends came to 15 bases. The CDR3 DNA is TGTGCCAGCAGTTCCGGGGTCACCACCCAGACCCAGTACTTC. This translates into CASSSGVTTQTQYF.

The CDR3 nucleotides are TGTGCCAGCAGTTCAAAGGACAGGGTGTGGTCACCCCTCCACTTT. Translation: CASSSKDRVWSPLHF. The chain carries TRBV6-6 and TRBJ1-6, with TRBD1 identical over 8 bases. The CDR3 extends over 15 amino acids. V lost 4 bases to trimming and J lost 10 bases; unmatched junction nucleotides: 9. From germline, CDR1 is MNHNY and CDR2 SVGAGI (reference sequence).

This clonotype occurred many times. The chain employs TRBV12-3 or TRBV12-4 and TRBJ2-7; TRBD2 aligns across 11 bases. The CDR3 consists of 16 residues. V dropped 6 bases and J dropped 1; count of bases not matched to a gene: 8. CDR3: CASSKLAGVGSYEQYF. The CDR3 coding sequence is TGTGCCAGCAGCAAACTAGCGGGAGTCGGGTCCTACGAGCAGTACTTC.

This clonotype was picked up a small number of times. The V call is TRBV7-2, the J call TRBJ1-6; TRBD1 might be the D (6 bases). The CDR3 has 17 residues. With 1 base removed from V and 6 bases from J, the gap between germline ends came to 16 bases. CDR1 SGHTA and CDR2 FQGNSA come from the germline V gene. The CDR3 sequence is CASSLGPLTGPNSPLHF. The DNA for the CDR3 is TGTGCCAGCAGCTTAGGTCCTCTTACAGGGCCTAATTCACCCCTCCACTTT.

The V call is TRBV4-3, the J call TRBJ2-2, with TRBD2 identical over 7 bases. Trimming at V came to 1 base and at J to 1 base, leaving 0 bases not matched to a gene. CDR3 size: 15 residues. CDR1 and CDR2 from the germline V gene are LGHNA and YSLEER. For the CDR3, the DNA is TGCGCCAGCAGCCAAGCTAGCGGGAACACCGGGGAGCTGTTTTTT. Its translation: CASSQASGNTGELFF.

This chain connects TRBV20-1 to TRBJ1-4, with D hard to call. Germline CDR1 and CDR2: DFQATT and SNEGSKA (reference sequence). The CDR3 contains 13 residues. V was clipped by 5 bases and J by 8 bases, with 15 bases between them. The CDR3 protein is CSAFDQKGEKLFF. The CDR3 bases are TGCAGTGCTTTTGATCAGAAAGGGGAAAAACTGTTTTTT.

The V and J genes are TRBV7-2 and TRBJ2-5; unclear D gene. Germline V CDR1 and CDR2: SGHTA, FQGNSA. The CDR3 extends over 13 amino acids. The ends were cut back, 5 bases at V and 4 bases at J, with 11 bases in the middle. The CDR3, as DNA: TGTGCCAGCAGCGTACCCTCTCGAGAGACCCAGTACTTC. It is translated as CASSVPSRETQYF. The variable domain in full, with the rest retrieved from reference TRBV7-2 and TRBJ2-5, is GAGVSQSPSNKVTEKGKDVELRCDPISGHTALYWYRQSLGQGLEFLIYFQGNSAPDKSGLPSDRFSAERTGGSVSTLTIQRTQQEDSAVYLCASSVPSRETQYFGPGTRLLVL.

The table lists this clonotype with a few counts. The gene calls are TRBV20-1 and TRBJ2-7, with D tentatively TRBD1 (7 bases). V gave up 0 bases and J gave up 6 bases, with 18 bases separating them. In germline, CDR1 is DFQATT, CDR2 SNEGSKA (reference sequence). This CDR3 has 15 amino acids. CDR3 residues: CSARDFGRGRPEQYF. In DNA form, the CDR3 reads TGCAGTGCTAGAGATTTCGGCAGGGGGAGGCCCGAGCAGTACTTC.

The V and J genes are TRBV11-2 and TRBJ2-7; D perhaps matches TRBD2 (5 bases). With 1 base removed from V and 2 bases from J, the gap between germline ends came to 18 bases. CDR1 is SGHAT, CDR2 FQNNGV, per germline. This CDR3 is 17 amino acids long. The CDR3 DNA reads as TGTGCCAGCAGCTTAGCATTTGCGGGTTTCGGTACCTACGAGCAGTACTTC. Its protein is CASSLAFAGFGTYEQYF.

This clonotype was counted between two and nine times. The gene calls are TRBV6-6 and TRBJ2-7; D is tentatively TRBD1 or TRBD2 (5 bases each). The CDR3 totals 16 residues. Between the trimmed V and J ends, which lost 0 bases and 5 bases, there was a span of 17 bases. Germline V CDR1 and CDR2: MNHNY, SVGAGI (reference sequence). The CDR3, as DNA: TGTGCCAGCAGTTACTCGGGGAGTCAAGGGGCCAACGAGCAGTACTTC. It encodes CASSYSGSQGANEQYF.

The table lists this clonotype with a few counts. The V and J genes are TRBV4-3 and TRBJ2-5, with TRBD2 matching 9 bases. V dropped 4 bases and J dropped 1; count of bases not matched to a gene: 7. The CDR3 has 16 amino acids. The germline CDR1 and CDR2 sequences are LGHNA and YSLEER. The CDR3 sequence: CASSPWTSETQETQYF. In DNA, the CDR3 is TGCGCCAGCAGCCCCTGGACTAGCGAGACCCAAGAGACCCAGTACTTC.

The CDR3 DNA reads as TGTGCCAGCAGTTGGGAGCGGGGGGACACTGAAGCTTTCTTT. It is translated as CASSWERGDTEAFF. The chain employs TRBV2 and TRBJ1-1, with D possibly matching TRBD1 (5 bases). The ends were cut back, 5 bases at V and 3 bases at J, with 13 bases in the middle. CDR3 size: 14 residues. CDR1 is SNHLY, CDR2 FYNNEI, per germline.

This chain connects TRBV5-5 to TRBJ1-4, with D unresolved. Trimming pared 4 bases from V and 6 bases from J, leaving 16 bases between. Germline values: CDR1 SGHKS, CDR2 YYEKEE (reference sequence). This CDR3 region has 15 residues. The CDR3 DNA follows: TGTGCCAGCAGCCCCACCGGACCGACTTATGAAAAACTGTTTTTT. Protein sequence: CASSPTGPTYEKLFF.

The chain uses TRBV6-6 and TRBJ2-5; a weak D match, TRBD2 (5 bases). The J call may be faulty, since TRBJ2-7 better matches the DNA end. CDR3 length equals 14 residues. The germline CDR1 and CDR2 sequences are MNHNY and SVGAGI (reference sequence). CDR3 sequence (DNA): TGTGCCAGCACCGCGGTGGAGGAGGTCTACGAGCAGTACTTC. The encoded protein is CASTAVEEVYEQYF.

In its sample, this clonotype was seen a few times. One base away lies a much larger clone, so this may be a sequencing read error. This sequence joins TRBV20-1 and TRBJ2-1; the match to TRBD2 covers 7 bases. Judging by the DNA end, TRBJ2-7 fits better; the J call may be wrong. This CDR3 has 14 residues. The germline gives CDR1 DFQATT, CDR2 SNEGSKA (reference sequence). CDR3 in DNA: TGCAGTGCTAGAGGCGGGAGCTCCTACAATGAGCAGTACTTC. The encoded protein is CSARGGSSYNEQYF.

The CDR3 sequence is CASSPLAGSTGANVLTF. Here the CDR3 DNA reads TGTGCCAGCAGCCCGCTAGCGGGATCCACTGGGGCCAACGTCCTGACTTTC. This chain joins TRBV7-6 and TRBJ2-6; 9 bases align to TRBD2. CDR3 length: 17 amino acids. Germline values: CDR1 SGHVS, CDR2 FNYEAQ. With 5 bases clipped from V and 2 bases from J, the junction kept 7 bases outside the gene matches.

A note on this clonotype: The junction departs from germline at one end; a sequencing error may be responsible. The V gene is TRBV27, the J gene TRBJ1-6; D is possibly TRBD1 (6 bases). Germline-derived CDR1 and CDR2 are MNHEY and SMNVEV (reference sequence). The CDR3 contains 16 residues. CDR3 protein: CASSFRGTNYNSPPHF. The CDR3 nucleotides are TGTGCCAGCAGTTTTCGGGGGACAAACTATAATTCACCCCCCCACTTT.

CDR3 region: CATSDLSPQDNEQFF. In DNA, the CDR3 is TGTGCCACCAGTGATTTGAGCCCCCAGGACAATGAGCAGTTCTTC. This chain uses TRBV24-1 with TRBJ2-1; D unclear. The CDR3 covers 15 residues. The V gene's germline CDR1 is KGHDR and CDR2 SFDVKD. With 0 bases removed from V and 5 bases from J, the gap between germline ends came to 10 bases.